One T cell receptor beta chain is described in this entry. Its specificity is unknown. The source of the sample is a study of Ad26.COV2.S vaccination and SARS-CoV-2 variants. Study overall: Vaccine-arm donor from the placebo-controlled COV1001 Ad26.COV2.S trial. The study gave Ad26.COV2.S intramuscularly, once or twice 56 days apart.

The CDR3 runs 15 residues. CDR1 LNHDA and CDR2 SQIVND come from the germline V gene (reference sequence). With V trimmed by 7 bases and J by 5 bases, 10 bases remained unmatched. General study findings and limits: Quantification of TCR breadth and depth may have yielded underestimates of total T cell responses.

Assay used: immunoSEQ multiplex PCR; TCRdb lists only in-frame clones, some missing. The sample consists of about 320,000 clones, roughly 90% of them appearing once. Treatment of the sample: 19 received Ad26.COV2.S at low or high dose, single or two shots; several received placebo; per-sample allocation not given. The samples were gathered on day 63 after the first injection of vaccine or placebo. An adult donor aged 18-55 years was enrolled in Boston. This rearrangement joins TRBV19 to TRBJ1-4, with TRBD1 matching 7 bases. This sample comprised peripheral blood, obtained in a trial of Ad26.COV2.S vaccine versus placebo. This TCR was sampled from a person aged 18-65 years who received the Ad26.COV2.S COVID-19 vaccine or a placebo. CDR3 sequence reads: CASNTQRGGNEKLFF. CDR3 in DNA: TGTGCCAGTAACACCCAAAGAGGGGGCAATGAAAAACTGTTTTTT.